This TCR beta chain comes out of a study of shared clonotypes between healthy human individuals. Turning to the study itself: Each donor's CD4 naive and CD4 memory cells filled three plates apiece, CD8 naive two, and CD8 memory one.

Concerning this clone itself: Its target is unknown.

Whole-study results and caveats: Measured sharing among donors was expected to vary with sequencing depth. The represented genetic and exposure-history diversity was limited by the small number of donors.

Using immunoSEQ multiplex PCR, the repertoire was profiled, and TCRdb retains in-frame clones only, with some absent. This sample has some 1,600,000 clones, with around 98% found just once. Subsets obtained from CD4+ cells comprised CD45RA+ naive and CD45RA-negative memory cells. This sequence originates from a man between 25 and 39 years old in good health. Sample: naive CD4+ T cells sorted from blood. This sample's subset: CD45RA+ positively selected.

Here the CDR3 reads CASSLALQGRNEQFF. CDR3 DNA: TGTGCCAGCAGCTTAGCGTTACAGGGGAGGAATGAGCAGTTCTTC. The V call is TRBV7-2, the J call TRBJ2-1, with D possibly TRBD1 on 7 matching bases. V lost 0 bases, J lost 7 bases, and 13 bases lay in between. The germline V gene encodes CDR1 SGHTA and CDR2 FQGNSA. The CDR3 totals 15 residues.